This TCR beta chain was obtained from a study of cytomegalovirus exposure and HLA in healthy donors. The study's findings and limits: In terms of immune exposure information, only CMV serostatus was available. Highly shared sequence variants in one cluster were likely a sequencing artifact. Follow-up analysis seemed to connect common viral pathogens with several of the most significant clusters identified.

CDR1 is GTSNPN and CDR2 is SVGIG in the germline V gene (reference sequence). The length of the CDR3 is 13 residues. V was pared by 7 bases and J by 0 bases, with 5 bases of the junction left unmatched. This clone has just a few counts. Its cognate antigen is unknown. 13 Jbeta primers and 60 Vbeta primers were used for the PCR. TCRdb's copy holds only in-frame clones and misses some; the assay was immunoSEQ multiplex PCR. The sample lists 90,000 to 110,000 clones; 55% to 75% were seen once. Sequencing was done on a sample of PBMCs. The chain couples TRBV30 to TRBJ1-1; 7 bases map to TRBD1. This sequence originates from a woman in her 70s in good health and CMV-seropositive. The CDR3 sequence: CAFDRAMNTEAFF. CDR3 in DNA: TGTGCCTTTGACAGGGCGATGAACACTGAAGCTTTCTTT. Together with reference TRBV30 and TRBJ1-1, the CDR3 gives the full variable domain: SQTIHQWPATLVQPVGSPLSLECTVEGTSNPNLYWYRQAAGRGLQLLFYSVGIGQISSEVPQNLSASRPQDRQFILSSKKLLLSDSGFYLCAFDRAMNTEAFFGQGTRLTVV.